What follows are 6 T cell receptor beta chains derived from one specimen sequenced in a study of blood T cells in healthy people across ages. Alongside a J-beta primer mix, a sample-barcoded 5' primer served in a second PCR lasting about 7 to 12 cycles. TCRdb called the 5' RACE reads again in MiXCR, with one record for every CDR3 protein. The table shows more than 900,000 distinct CDR3 sequences, with 29% occurring only once. The sample was also linked to a second study, of T cells of mothers and their children.

Sample: blood. The receptors here all came from a woman aged 40 to 49 in good health.

The table lists this clonotype with a few counts. V usage is TRBV28 and J usage is TRBJ2-7; 9 positions match TRBD1. The J segment lost 0 bases and the V segment lost 5 bases, leaving 5 bases of the junction unmatched. Germline CDR1 and CDR2: MDHEN and SYDVKM. This CDR3 region has 15 residues. CDR3 bases: TGTGCCAGCAGTAACAGGGGGCCGAGCTCCTACGAGCAGTACTTC. Translating gives CASSNRGPSSYEQYF.

Only a few counts were recorded for this clonotype. J is TRBJ1-1 and V is TRBV6-5; D possibly corresponds to TRBD1 (5 bases). The CDR3 contains 14 residues. Germline values: CDR1 MNHEY, CDR2 SVGAGI. The V and J ends lost 6 bases and 5 bases respectively, with 16 bases between them. CDR3 protein: CASRGRVSGTEAFF. CDR3 DNA: TGTGCCAGCAGGGGCAGGGTTTCGGGGACTGAAGCTTTCTTT.

Note on this clonotype: This may be a read error, as it is one base from a much larger clone. The V gene is TRBV5-1, the J gene TRBJ2-6; maybe TRBD1 (7 bases). The CDR3 extends over 17 amino acids. Per germline, CDR1 SGHRS and CDR2 YFSETQ. The CDR3 region is CASRRGTEVSEANVLTF. The CDR3 coding sequence is TGCGCCAGCAGACGCGGGACAGAGGTCTCTGAGGCCAACGTCCTGACTTTC.

This clonotype was detected many times. The rearrangement uses TRBV11-2 and TRBJ2-1; 8 nucleotides match TRBD2. V trimming: 2 bases; J trimming: 4 bases; junction bases outside the gene matches: 10. The CDR3 loop spans 17 amino acids. Germline V gene data show CDR1 as SGHAT and CDR2 as FQNNGV. CDR3 in amino acids: CASSLRHGGAAYNEQFF. DNA for the CDR3: TGTGCCAGCAGCTTAAGGCACGGGGGGGCCGCATACAATGAGCAGTTCTTC. Full variable domain (outside the CDR3, taken from reference TRBV11-2 and TRBJ2-1): EAGVAQSPRYKIIEKRQSVAFWCNPISGHATLYWYQQILGQGPKLLIQFQNNGVVDDSQLPKDRFSAERLKGVDSTLKIQPAKLEDSAVYLCASSLRHGGAAYNEQFFGPGTRLTVL.

The chain employs TRBV20-1 and TRBJ2-1; 7 nucleotides agree with TRBD2. The junction had 7 bases not matched to a gene; V was cut back by 1 base and J by 4 bases. Germline V gives CDR1 DFQATT, CDR2 SNEGSKA (reference sequence). This CDR3 contains 15 residues. The DNA of the CDR3 is TGCAGTGCTAGAGCGGGGCGGGGGTGGTACAATGAGCAGTTCTTC. Translating it yields CSARAGRGWYNEQFF.

At least ten counts were recorded for this clonotype. The genes are TRBV29-1 and TRBJ1-2; TRBD1 is a possible D gene (5 bases). This CDR3 contains 12 residues. The germline V and J ends were trimmed by 8 bases and 2 bases, with 12 bases remaining between them. Per the germline V gene, CDR1 is SQVTM and CDR2 is ANQGSEA. This chain's CDR3 is CSSQEGNYGYTF. In nucleotides, the CDR3 is TGCAGCTCTCAAGAGGGGAACTATGGCTACACCTTC.